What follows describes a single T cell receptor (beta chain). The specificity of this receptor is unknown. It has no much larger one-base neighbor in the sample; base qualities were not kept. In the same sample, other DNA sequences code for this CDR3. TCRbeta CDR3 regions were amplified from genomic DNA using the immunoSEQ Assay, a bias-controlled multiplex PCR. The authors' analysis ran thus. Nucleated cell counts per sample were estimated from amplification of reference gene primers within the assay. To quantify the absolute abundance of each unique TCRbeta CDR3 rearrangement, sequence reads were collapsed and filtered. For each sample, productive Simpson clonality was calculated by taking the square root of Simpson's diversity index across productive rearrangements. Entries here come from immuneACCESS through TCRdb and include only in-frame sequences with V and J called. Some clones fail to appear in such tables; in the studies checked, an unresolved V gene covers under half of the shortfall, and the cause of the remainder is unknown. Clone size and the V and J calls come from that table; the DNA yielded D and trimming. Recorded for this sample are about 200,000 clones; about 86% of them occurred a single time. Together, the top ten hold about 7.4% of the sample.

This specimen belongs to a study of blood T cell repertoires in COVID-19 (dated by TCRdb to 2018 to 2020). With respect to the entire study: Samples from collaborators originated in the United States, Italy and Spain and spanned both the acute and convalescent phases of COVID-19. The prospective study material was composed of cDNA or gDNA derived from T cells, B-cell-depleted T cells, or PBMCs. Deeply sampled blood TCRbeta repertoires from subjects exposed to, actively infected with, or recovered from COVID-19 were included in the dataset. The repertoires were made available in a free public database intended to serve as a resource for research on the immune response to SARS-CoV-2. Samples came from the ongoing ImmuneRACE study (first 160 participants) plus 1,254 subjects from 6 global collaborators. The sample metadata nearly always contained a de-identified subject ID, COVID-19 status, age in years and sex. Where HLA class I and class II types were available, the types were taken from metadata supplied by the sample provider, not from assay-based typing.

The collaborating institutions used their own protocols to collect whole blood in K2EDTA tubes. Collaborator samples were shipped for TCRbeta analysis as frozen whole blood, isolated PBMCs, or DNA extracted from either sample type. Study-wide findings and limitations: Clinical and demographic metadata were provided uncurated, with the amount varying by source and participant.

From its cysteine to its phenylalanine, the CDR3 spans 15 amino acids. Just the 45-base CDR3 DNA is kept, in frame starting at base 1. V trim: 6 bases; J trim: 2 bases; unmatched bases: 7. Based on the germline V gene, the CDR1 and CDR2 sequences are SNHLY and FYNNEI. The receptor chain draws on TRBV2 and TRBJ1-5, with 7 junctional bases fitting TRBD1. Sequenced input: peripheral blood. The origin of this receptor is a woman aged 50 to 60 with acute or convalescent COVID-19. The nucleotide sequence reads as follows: TGTGCCAGCAGCCCAGACAGGGTCGGCAATCAGCCCCAGCATTTT. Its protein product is CASSPDRVGNQPQHF.